This T cell receptor beta chain was identified during a study of blood T cell repertoires in COVID-19. Study information: COVID-19 samples collected from the United States, Italy and Spain covered acute and convalescent phases. PBMCs, B-cell-depleted T cells, or T cells provided the cDNA or gDNA that made up the material.

The CDR3 contains 15 residues. The V and J ends lost 6 bases and 4 bases respectively, with 15 bases between them. Germline CDR1 and CDR2: SGHTA and FQGNSA. Authors' processing steps: Amplification from reference gene primers served as the basis for estimated nucleated cell counts. The protocol was immunoSEQ multiplex PCR, while the TCRdb copy is restricted to in-frame clones and leaves out a portion. Clone size and V and J calls were adopted from that table, with D and trimming inferred from the DNA. The sample yields 100,000 to 150,000 clones, approximately 89% seen once. V usage is TRBV7-2 and J usage is TRBJ1-4; no reliable D call. The TCR comes from a woman older than 75 with COVID-19, enrolled during active disease. The specimen was peripheral blood. The CDR3 is CASRKTGSVNEKLFF. As DNA, the CDR3 is TGTGCCAGCAGGAAGACTGGCAGCGTTAATGAAAAACTGTTTTTT.